Listed below are T cell receptor beta chains from one sample, sequenced in a study of shared clonotypes between healthy human individuals. Using immunoSEQ multiplex PCR, the repertoire was profiled, and TCRdb retains in-frame clones only, with some absent. The repertoire holds around 720,000 clones, with roughly 73% as singletons. Sequencing input: memory CD4+ T cells sorted from blood. The receptors stem from a woman aged 25 to 39 in good health. The conserved cysteine and the conserved F or W are not part of the CDR3 here. Clone sizes are given selectively: once, few, many, or a class where the clone is expanded.

v_gene	j_gene	abundance	CDR3aa
TRBV2	TRBJ2-7	-	ASGWRERYEQY
TRBV25-1	TRBJ1-4	-	ASSSEGPNEKLF
TRBV2	TRBJ2-1	-	ASGISGRPGNEQF
TRBV7-8	TRBJ2-3	-	ASSPGLLAGGADTQY
TRBV5-1	TRBJ2-3	-	ASSPGLAGADTQY
TRBV28	TRBJ1-2	once	ASGIIGPLRGYT
TRBV10-3	TRBJ2-3	-	AIRGLFTDTQY
TRBV15	TRBJ1-2	-	ATSRVGGATNYGYT
TRBV28	TRBJ2-7	-	ASSLGTYEQY
TRBV14	TRBJ2-5	-	ASSRGFAETQY
TRBV11-1	TRBJ1-1	-	ASSDRDDTEAF
TRBV9	TRBJ1-2	-	ASSRTANYGYT
TRBV10-3	TRBJ1-6	-	AISEVNSPLH
TRBV5-4	TRBJ1-2	-	ASRQDRGAYGYT
TRBV6-6	TRBJ1-1	-	ASSYDSRMVTEAF
TRBV20-1	TRBJ1-4	-	SAAPGEKLF
TRBV6-6	TRBJ1-1	-	ASSTPTGGFDTEAF
TRBV6-5	TRBJ2-7	-	ASRSGQGSAYEQY